This T cell receptor (beta chain) is from a study of cytomegalovirus exposure and HLA in healthy donors. The study, taken as a whole, reports: It was likely that a cluster of highly shared sequence variants was a sequencing artifact. The authors listed 150 to 200 TCR beta chains as cytomegalovirus-associated. Several of the most significant clusters appeared, in a later analysis, to be linked to common viral pathogens.

In the PCR, 60 Vbeta and 13 Jbeta primers were used. TCRdb's table, derived via immunoSEQ multiplex PCR, lists solely in-frame clones and lacks some. The table has some 90,000 clones, roughly 80% seen once. For this clone: What it binds is unknown.

Input material: PBMCs. The receptor was derived from a middle-aged man in good health and CMV-seronegative.

CDR3 sequence: CASSVKRGGFNEQFF. The CDR3 nucleotides read TGCGCCAGCAGTGTAAAGCGGGGGGGTTTCAATGAGCAGTTCTTC. The genes are TRBV10-1 and TRBJ2-1, with TRBD2 identical over 10 bases. Germline loops: CDR1 WNHNN, CDR2 SYGVQD (reference sequence). J gave up 6 bases and V 4 bases, and 6 bases lay outside the gene matches. There are 15 residues in the CDR3.